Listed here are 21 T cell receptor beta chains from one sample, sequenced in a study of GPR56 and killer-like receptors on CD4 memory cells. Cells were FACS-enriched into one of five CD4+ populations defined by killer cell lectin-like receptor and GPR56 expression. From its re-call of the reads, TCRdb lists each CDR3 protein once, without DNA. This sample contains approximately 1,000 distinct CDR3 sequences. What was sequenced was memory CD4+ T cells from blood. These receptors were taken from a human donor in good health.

The CDR3 loop reads CSGLAGGPYEQFF. This chain connects TRBV29-1 to TRBJ2-1; TCRdb lists TRBD2, though no DNA is available to test this call. The CDR3 consists of 13 residues. Germline-derived CDR1 and CDR2 are SQVTM and ANQGSEA.

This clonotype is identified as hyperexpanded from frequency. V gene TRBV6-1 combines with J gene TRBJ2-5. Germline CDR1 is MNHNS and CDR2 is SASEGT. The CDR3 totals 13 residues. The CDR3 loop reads CASSERHQETQYF.

The CDR3: CASNRAGGSYNEQFF. This rearrangement joins TRBV6-1 to TRBJ2-1; TCRdb names TRBD1, which stays unverified in the absence of DNA. Germline lookup yields CDR1 MNHNS and CDR2 SASEGT. The CDR3 has 15 residues.

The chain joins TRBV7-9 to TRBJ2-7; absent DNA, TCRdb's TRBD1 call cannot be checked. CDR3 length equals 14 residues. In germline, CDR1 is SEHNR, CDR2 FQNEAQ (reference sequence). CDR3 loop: CASSSSGGSHEQYF.

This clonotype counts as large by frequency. CDR3 sequence: CASSYSERQYNEQFF. The rearrangement uses TRBV6-2 or TRBV6-3 and TRBJ2-1; TCRdb lists TRBD2, though no DNA is available to test this call. Germline V lookup: CDR1 MNHEY, CDR2 SVGEGT. This CDR3 is 15 amino acids long.

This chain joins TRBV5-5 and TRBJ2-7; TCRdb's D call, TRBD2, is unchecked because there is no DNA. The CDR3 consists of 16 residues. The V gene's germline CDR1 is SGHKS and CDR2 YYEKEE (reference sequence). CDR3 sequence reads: CASSLALAASSYEQYF.

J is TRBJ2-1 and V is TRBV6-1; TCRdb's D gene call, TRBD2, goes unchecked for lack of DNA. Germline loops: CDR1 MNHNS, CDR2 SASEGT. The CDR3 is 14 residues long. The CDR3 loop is CASVTLAGGNEQFF.

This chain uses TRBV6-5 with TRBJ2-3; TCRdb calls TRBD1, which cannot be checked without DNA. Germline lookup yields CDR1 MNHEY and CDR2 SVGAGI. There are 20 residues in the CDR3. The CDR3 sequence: CASSYSGTGAGGGDSGTQYF.

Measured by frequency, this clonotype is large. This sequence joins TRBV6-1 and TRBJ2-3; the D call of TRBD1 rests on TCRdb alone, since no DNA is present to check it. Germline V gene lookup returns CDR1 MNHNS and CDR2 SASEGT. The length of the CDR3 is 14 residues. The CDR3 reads CASSEVSGADTQYF.

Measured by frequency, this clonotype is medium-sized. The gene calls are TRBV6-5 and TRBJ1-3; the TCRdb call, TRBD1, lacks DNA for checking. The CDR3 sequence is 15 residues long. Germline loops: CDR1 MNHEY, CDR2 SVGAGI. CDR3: CASSYSLGAGNTIYF.

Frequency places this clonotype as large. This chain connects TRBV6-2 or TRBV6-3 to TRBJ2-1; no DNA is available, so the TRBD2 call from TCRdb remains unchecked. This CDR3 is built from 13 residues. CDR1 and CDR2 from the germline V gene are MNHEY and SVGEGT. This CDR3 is CASSYYERVLQFF.

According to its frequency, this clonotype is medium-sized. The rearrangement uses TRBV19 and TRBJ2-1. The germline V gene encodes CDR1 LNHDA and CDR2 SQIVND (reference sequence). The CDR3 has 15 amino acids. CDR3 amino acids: CASSPDRSSYNEQFF.

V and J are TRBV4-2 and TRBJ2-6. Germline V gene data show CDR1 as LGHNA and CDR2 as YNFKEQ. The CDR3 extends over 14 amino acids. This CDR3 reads CASSRPTGANVLTF.

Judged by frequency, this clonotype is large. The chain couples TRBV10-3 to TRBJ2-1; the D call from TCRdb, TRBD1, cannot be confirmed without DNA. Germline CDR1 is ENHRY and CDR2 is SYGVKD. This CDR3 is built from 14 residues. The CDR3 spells CASRGRDSYNEQFF.

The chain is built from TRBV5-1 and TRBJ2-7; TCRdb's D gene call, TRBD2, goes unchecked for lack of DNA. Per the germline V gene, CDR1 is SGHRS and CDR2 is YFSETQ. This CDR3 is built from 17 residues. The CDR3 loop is CASRSSGGALVTYEQYF. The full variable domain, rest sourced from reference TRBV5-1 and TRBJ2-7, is KAGVTQTPRYLIKTRGQQVTLSCSPISGHRSVSWYQQTPGQGLQFLFEYFSETQRNKGNFPGRFSGRQFSNSRSEMNVSTLELGDSALYLCASRSSGGALVTYEQYFGPGTRLTVT.

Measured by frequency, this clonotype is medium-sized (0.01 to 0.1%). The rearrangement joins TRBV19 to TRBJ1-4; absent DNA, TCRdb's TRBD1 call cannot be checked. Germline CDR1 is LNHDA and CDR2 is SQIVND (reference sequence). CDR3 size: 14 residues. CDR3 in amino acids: CASSISGGREKLFF.

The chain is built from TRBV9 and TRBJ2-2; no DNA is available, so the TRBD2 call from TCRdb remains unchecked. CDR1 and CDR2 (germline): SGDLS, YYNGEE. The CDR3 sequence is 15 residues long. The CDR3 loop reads CASSFSGGAIGELFF.

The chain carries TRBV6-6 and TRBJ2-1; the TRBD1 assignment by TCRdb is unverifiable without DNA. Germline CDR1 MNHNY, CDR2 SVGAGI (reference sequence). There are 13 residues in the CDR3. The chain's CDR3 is CATVTGGVSEQFF.

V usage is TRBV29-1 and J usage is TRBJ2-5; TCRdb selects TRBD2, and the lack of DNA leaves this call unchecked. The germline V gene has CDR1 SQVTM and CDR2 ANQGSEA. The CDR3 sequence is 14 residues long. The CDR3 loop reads CSVRLAGGRETQYF.

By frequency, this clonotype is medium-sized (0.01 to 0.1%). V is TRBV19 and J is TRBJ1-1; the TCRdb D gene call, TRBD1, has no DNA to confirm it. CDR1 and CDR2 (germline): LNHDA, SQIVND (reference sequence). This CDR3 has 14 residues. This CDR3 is CASSRTGARTEAFF.

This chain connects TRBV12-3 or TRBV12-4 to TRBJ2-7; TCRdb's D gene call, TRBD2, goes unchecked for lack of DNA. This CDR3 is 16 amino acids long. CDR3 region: CASSARRRGGRYEQYF.